This TCR beta chain was sequenced for a study of blood T cell repertoires in COVID-19. Study in general: Acute and convalescent COVID-19 samples came from the United States, Italy and Spain.

Authors' processing steps: Estimates of nucleated cell counts were drawn from the amplification of reference gene primers. Generated by immunoSEQ multiplex PCR, the TCRdb table keeps only in-frame clones and is missing some. V and J calls and clone size are those listed in that table; D and trimming were worked out from the DNA. The sample records approximately 350,000 clones, 86% being singletons. The sequenced material came from peripheral blood. The receptor was derived from a woman in her fifties or sixties with COVID-19, enrolled during active disease.

Written as DNA, the CDR3 is TGTGCTAGTGTTCTGTCGGGGGAGCTGTTTTTT. It encodes CASVLSGELFF. V is TRBV12-5 and J is TRBJ2-2; no clear D gene. V was clipped by 7 bases and J by 8 bases, with 8 bases between them. The CDR3 length is 11 residues. Germline V gives CDR1 LGHNT, CDR2 FRNRAP.